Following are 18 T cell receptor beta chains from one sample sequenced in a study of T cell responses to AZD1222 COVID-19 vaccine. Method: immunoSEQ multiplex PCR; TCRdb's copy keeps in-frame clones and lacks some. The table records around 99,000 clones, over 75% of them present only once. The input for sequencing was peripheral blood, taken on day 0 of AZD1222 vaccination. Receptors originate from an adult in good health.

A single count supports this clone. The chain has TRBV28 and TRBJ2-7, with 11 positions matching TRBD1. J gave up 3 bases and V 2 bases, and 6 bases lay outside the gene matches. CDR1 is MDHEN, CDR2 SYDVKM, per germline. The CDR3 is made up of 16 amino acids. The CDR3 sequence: CASSLAGTGGNYEQYF. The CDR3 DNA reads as TGTGCCAGCAGTTTAGCCGGGACAGGGGGAAACTACGAGCAGTACTTC.

The chain's CDR3 is CASSPADGLDEQFF. The DNA for the CDR3 is TGTGCCAGCAGCCCCGCGGACGGATTGGATGAGCAGTTCTTC. This chain links TRBV28 with TRBJ2-1; D unresolved. V was clipped by 6 bases and J by 8 bases, with 17 bases between them. Germline V gene data show CDR1 as MDHEN and CDR2 as SYDVKM. CDR3 size: 14 residues.

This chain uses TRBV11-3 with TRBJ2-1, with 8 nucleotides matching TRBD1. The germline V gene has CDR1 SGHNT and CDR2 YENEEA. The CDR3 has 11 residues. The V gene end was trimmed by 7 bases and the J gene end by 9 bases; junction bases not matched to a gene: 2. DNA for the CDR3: TGTGCCAGCACGACAGGGGCTGAGCAGTTCTTC. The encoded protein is CASTTGAEQFF.

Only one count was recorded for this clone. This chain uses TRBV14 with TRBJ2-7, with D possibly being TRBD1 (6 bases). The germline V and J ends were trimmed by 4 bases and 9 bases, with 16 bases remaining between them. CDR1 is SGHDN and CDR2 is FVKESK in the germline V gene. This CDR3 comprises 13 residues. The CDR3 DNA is TGTGCCAGCAGCCCCCTTACAGGGCCAGGGCAGTACTTC. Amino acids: CASSPLTGPGQYF.

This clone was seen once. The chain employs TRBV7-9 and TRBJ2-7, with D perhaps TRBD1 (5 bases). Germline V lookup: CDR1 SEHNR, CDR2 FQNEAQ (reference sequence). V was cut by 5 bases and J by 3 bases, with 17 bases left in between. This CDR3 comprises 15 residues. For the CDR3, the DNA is TGTGCCAGCAGCACTACAGGTCCAAAGTTCTACGAGCAGTACGTC. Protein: CASSTTGPKFYEQYV.

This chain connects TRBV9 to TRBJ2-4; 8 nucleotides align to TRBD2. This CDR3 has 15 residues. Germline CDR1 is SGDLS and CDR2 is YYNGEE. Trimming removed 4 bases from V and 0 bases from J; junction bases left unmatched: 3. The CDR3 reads CASSPRGVAKNIQYF. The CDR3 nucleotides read TGTGCCAGCAGCCCGCGGGGGGTAGCCAAAAACATTCAGTACTTC.

CDR3 region: CASSSRSGGGEAFF. In DNA, the CDR3 is TGCGCCAGCAGCTCAAGAAGTGGGGGCGGTGAAGCTTTCTTT. The rearrangement links TRBV5-1 to TRBJ1-1, with a tentative D call TRBD1 (6 bases). Looked up from germline, CDR1 is SGHRS and CDR2 is YFSETQ. V was trimmed by 3 bases and J by 7 bases, leaving 16 bases between them. The CDR3 is 14 amino acids.

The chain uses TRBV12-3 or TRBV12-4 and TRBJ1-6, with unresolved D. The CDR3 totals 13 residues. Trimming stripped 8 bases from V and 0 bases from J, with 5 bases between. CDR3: CASQDSYNSPLHF. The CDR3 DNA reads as TGTGCCAGCCAGGACTCCTATAATTCACCCCTCCACTTT.

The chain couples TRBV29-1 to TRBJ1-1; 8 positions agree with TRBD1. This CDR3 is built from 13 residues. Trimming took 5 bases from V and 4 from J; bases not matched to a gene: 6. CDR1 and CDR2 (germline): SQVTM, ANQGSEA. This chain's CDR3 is CSVRTGTGTEAFF. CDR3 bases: TGCAGCGTTCGGACAGGGACGGGCACTGAAGCTTTCTTT.

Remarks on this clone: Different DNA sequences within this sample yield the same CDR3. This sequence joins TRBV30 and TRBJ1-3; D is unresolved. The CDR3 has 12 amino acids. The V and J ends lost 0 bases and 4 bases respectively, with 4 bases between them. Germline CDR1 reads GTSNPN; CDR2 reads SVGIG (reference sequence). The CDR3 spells CAWSVSGNTIYF. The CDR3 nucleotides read TGTGCCTGGAGTGTATCCGGAAACACCATATATTTT.

CDR3: CASSHLWGGETQYF. The CDR3 DNA sequence: TGCGCCAGCAGTCACCTTTGGGGGGGGGAGACCCAGTACTTC. V usage is TRBV23-1 and J usage is TRBJ2-5, with 7 bases that match TRBD2. TRBV23-1 is recorded as an ORF, its role being uncertain. The ends lost 3 bases at V and 5 bases at J; junction bases unmatched: 6. The CDR3 loop spans 14 amino acids.

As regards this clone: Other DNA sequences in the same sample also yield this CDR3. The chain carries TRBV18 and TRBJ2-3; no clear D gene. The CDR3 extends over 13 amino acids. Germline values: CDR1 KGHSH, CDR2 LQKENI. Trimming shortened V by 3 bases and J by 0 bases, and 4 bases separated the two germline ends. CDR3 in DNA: TGTGCCAGCTCACCGCCTAGCACAGATACGCAGTATTTT. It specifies CASSPPSTDTQYF. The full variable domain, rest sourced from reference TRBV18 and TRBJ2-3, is NAGVMQNPRHLVRRRGQEARLRCSPMKGHSHVYWYRQLPEEGLKFMVYLQKENIIDESGMPKERFSAEFPKEGPSILRIQQVVRGDSAAYFCASSPPSTDTQYFGPGTRLTVL.

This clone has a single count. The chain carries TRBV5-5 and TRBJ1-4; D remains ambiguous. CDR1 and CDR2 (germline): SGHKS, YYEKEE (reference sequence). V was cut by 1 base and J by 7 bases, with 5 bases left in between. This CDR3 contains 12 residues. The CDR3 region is CASSLLREKLFF. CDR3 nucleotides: TGTGCCAGCAGCTTGCTGCGTGAAAAACTGTTTTTT.

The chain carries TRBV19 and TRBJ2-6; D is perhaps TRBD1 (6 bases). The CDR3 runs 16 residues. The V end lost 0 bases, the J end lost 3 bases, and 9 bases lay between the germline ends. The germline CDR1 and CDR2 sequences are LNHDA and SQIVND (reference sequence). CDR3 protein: CASSIEWTVGANVLTF. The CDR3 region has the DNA TGTGCCAGTAGTATAGAATGGACAGTTGGGGCCAACGTCCTGACTTTC.

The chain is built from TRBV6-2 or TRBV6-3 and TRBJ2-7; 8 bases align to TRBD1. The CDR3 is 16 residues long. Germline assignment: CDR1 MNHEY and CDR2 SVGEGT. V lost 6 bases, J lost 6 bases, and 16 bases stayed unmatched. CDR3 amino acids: CASSLGPYLTGVEQYV. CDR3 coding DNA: TGTGCCAGCAGCCTTGGTCCATATCTGACAGGGGTCGAGCAGTACGTC.

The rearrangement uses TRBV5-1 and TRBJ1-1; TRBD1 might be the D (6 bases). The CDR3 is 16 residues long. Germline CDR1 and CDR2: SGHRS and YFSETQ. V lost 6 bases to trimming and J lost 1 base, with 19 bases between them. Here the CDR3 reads CASNPGDRAGNTEAFF. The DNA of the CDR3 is TGCGCCAGCAACCCAGGGGACCGGGCGGGGAACACTGAAGCTTTCTTT.

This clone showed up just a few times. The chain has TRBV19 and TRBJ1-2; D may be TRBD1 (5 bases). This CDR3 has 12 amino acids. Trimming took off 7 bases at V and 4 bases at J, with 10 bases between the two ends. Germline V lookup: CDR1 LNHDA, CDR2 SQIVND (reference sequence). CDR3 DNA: TGTGCCAGTAACGTCGGGACCTATGGCTACACCTTC. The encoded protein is CASNVGTYGYTF.

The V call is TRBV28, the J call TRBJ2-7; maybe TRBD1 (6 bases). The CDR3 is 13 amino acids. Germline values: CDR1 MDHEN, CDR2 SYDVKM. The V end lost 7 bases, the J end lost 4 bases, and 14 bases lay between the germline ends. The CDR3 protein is CASTGEKWYEQYF. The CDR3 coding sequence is TGTGCCAGCACAGGGGAAAAATGGTACGAGCAGTACTTC.